Below, 7 T cell receptor beta chains from the same sample are listed, as sequenced in a study of blood T cell repertoires in COVID-19 (dated by TCRdb to 2020 to 2022). Library preparation was by the immunoSEQ multiplex PCR assay. TCRdb carries this immuneACCESS record with in-frame sequences only. Its versions omit some clonotypes, under half of them owing to an unresolved V gene in the studies checked, with the rest unexplained. The sample data list around 100,000 clones, and approximately 86% of these were observed just once. The biggest ten clones account for 1.5% to 2% of the sample. The specimen sequenced was peripheral blood. The source of these receptors is an elderly man with acute or convalescent COVID-19.

The J gene is TRBJ2-2, the V gene TRBV19, with a possible D match to TRBD1 (5 bases). Trimming took 7 bases from V and 1 from J, leaving 16 bases between them. This CDR3 comprises 16 residues. Germline V CDR1 and CDR2: LNHDA, SQIVND (reference sequence). This chain's CDR3 is CASKEEPGLNTGELFF. The CDR3 region has the DNA TGTGCCAGTAAAGAGGAACCAGGGTTGAACACCGGGGAGCTGTTTTTT.

The rearrangement uses TRBV6-1 and TRBJ2-7; 9 bases are shared with TRBD1. J lost 0 bases, V lost 4 bases, and 7 bases had no gene match. Germline CDR1 and CDR2: MNHNS and SASEGT. This CDR3 is built from 16 residues. The CDR3 sequence is CASSGTGGLSSYEQYF. The DNA for the CDR3 is TGTGCCAGCAGTGGAACAGGGGGCTTGAGCTCCTACGAGCAGTACTTC.

The V gene is TRBV5-1, the J gene TRBJ2-7; D might be TRBD2 (6 bases). The CDR3 runs 15 residues. Trimming cost V 3 bases and J 1 base, with 14 bases left between them. Germline CDR1 SGHRS, CDR2 YFSETQ. The CDR3 region is CASSSPLSGSYEQYF. The CDR3 bases are TGCGCCAGCAGCTCGCCCCTTAGCGGATCCTACGAGCAGTACTTC.

The CDR3 DNA sequence: TGTGCCAGCTATAGTACAGGGGGTATCAATCAGCCCCAGCATTTT. It encodes CASYSTGGINQPQHF. The chain recombines TRBV6-5 with TRBJ1-5; 8 bases map to TRBD1. V dropped 8 bases and J dropped 3; count of bases not matched to a gene: 9. Per germline, CDR1 MNHEY and CDR2 SVGAGI. This CDR3 comprises 15 residues.

This clone occurred many times. This chain links TRBV12-5 with TRBJ2-1; tentative D call: TRBD2 (6 bases). The CDR3 extends over 16 amino acids. The V end lost 4 bases, the J end lost 8 bases, and 21 bases lay between the germline ends. Germline lookup yields CDR1 LGHNT and CDR2 FRNRAP. DNA for the CDR3: TGTGCTAGTGGTTCCACCACTAGCACCAATATATATGAGCAGTTCTTC. This encodes CASGSTTSTNIYEQFF.

V usage is TRBV20-1 and J usage is TRBJ1-6; 8 bases map to TRBD1. Germline CDR1 reads DFQATT; CDR2 reads SNEGSKA (reference sequence). The junction had 8 bases not matched to a gene; V was cut back by 3 bases and J by 7 bases. This CDR3 has 15 amino acids. Here the CDR3 DNA reads TGCAGTGCTAGTCCCCCGGGACAGGAGAATTCACCCCTCCACTTT. Translation gives CSASPPGQENSPLHF.

V is TRBV30 and J is TRBJ1-3; no clear D gene. V lost 7 bases to trimming and J lost 1 base, with 11 bases between them. The germline V gene encodes CDR1 GTSNPN and CDR2 SVGIG (reference sequence). CDR3 length: 13 residues. The CDR3 sequence is CALGLGSGNTIYF. CDR3 coding DNA: TGTGCCTTAGGACTGGGATCTGGAAACACCATATATTTT.